This T cell receptor beta chain was sequenced during a study of blood T cell repertoires in COVID-19. About the research overall: The United States, Italy and Spain provided the acute and convalescent COVID-19 samples. PBMCs, B-cell-depleted T cells, or T cells were the source of the cDNA or gDNA that made up the material.

Assay used: immunoSEQ multiplex PCR; TCRdb lists only in-frame clones, some missing. The sample gives 300,000 to 400,000 clones, more than 70% of which show up once; 7.8% is in the top ten. The CDR3 extends over 13 amino acids. V was pared by 3 bases and J by 5 bases, with 11 bases between. Germline V gene lookup returns CDR1 DFQATT and CDR2 SNEGSKA (reference sequence). The chain joins TRBV20-1 to TRBJ2-1; possibly TRBD1 for D (7 bases). The sample taken for sequencing was peripheral blood. The receptor's source is a woman aged 45-65 years who had recovered from COVID-19. CDR3 nucleotides: TGCAGTGCTAGTTCAGGGGGGAACAATGAGCAGTTCTTC. It codes for CSASSGGNNEQFF.